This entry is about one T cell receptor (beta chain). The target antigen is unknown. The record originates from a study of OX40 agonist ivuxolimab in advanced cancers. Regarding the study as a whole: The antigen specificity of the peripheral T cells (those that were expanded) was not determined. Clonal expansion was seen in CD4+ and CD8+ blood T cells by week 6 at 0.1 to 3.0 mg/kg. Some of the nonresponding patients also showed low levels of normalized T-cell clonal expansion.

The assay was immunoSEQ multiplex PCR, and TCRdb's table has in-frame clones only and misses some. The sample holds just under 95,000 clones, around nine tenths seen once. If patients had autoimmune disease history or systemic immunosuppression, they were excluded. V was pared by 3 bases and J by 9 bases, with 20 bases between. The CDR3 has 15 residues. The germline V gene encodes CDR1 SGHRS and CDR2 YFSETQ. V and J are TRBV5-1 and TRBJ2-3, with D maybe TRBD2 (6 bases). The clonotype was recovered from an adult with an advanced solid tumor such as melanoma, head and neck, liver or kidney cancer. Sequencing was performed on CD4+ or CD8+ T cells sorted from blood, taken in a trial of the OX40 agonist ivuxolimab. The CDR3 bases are TGCGCCAGCAGCTCCATGGGCGGGGTAGGAGTCACGCAGTATTTT. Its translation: CASSSMGGVGVTQYF.